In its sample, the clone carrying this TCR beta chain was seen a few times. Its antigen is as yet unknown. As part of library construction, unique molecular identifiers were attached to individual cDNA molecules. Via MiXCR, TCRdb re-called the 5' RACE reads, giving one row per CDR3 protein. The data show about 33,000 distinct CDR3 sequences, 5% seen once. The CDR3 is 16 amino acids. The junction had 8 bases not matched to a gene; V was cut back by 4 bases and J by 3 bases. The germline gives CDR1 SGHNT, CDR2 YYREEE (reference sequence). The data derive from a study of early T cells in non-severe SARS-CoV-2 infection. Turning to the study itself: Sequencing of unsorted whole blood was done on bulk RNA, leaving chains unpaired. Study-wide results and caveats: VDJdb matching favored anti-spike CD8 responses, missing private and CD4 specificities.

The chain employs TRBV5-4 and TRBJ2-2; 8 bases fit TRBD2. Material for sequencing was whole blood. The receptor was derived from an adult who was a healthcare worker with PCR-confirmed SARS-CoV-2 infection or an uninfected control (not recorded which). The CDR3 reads CASSRIGGADTGELFF. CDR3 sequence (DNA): TGTGCCAGCAGCCGGATCGGGGGGGCAGACACCGGGGAGCTGTTTTTT.